One and the same sample provided the 19 T cell receptor beta chains below, sequenced in a study of T cell repertoires in ileal Crohn's disease. Sequencing was performed with immunoSEQ multiplex PCR; in TCRdb, only in-frame clones are kept and a portion is missing. The sample consists of around 16,000 clones, under 95% of them appearing once. Described time point: inflamed ileum from the surgical specimen. The specimen sequenced was ileal tissue. The receptors here all came from an adult with Crohn's disease.

In its sample, this clone was seen a few times. The chain has TRBV5-6 and TRBJ1-1; TRBD1 aligns across 7 bases. V trimming: 4 bases; J trimming: 5 bases; junction bases outside the gene matches: 11. Germline V gene lookup returns CDR1 SGHDT and CDR2 YYEEEE. This CDR3 is built from 15 residues. The CDR3 sequence: CASSVPLPGGTEAFF. The CDR3 region has the DNA TGTGCCAGCAGCGTGCCCCTCCCAGGGGGGACTGAAGCTTTCTTT.

A single count supports this clone. The chain carries TRBV4-1 and TRBJ1-4, with TRBD1 identical over 9 bases. Germline CDR1 is MGHRA and CDR2 is YSYEKL. Trimming took 1 base from V and 8 from J; bases not matched to a gene: 5. CDR3 length: 15 amino acids. In DNA form, the CDR3 reads TGCGCCAGCAGCCAAGGGGGGACAGGGCAGGAAAAACTGTTTTTT. Protein: CASSQGGTGQEKLFF.

The chain joins TRBV7-3 to TRBJ2-3; D call uncertain. Between the trimmed V and J ends, which lost 6 bases and 4 bases, there was a span of 11 bases. There are 13 residues in the CDR3. Germline assignment: CDR1 SGHTA and CDR2 FQGTGA. The CDR3 sequence: CASSSIHPDTQYF. CDR3 in DNA: TGTGCCAGCAGTAGTATCCACCCAGATACGCAGTATTTT.

V usage is TRBV7-8 and J usage is TRBJ2-7; D gene ambiguous. V lost 1 base to trimming and J lost 0 bases, with 7 bases between them. The CDR3 contains 14 residues. Germline CDR1 is SGHVS and CDR2 is FQNEAQ. CDR3 bases: TGTGCCAGCAGCTTAGGTGATGGCTCCTACGAGCAGTACTTC. This sequence encodes CASSLGDGSYEQYF.

The CDR3 DNA sequence: TGCGCCAGCTATAAACAGGGGGTAGGGAATGAGCAGTTCTTC. Protein product: CASYKQGVGNEQFF. This chain connects TRBV5-1 to TRBJ2-1; 8 nucleotides align to TRBD1. Germline loops: CDR1 SGHRS, CDR2 YFSETQ. V was clipped by 7 bases and J by 7 bases; unmatched bases: 10. The CDR3 has 14 residues.

The chain joins TRBV5-1 to TRBJ1-1; no reliable D call. This CDR3 is built from 14 residues. The V end was cut by 1 base, the J end by 1 base, with 8 bases between. Germline assignment: CDR1 SGHRS and CDR2 YFSETQ. The CDR3 DNA reads TGCGCCAGCAGCTTGACGTCCTCGAACACTGAAGCTTTCTTT. Translating it yields CASSLTSSNTEAFF.

The chain carries TRBV6-5 and TRBJ2-2; 7 positions agree with TRBD2. The CDR3 sequence is 16 residues long. V was clipped by 1 base and J by 0 bases; unmatched bases: 2. Germline CDR1 MNHEY, CDR2 SVGAGI. CDR3 sequence reads: CASSYFSGANTGELFF. The CDR3 DNA reads as TGTGCCAGCAGTTACTTCAGCGGGGCGAACACCGGGGAGCTGTTTTTT.

This clone was seen a handful of times. The chain joins TRBV2 to TRBJ2-2, with D uncertain. Germline assignment: CDR1 SNHLY and CDR2 FYNNEI. V was clipped by 6 bases and J by 4 bases, with 9 bases between them. This CDR3 has 13 residues. The CDR3: CASRSWSTGELFF. The CDR3 DNA is TGTGCCAGCAGGAGCTGGAGCACCGGGGAGCTGTTTTTT.

The chain joins TRBV6-6 to TRBJ1-1, with D hard to call. CDR1 and CDR2 from the germline V gene are MNHNY and SVGAGI (reference sequence). V was cut by 6 bases and J by 11 bases, with 16 bases left in between. This CDR3 region has 12 residues. The CDR3 region has the DNA TGTGCCAGCAGCCCGACCCGAAGGGAGGCTTTCTTT. This translates into CASSPTRREAFF.

CDR3 sequence (DNA): TGCAGCGTTTATGGGACAACTCGACAGGGAGGCACTGAAGCTTTCTTT. Its translation: CSVYGTTRQGGTEAFF. V usage is TRBV29-1 and J usage is TRBJ1-1, with 7 nucleotides matching TRBD1. The CDR3 totals 16 residues. In germline, CDR1 is SQVTM, CDR2 ANQGSEA. Trimming took 5 bases from V and 4 from J; bases not matched to a gene: 16.

The gene calls are TRBV7-3 and TRBJ2-1, with D tentatively TRBD1 (5 bases). The CDR3 has 14 residues. Germline V gene lookup returns CDR1 SGHTA and CDR2 FQGTGA. Between the trimmed V and J ends, which lost 6 bases and 3 bases, there was a span of 12 bases. Here the CDR3 DNA reads TGTGCCAGCAGTCCAAGGGGCCTCTACAATGAGCAGTTCTTC. This gives the protein CASSPRGLYNEQFF.

In DNA, the CDR3 is TGTGCCAGTAGTAAATCCGGGGTCGGGGATAGCAATCAGCCCCAGCATTTT. Translating it yields CASSKSGVGDSNQPQHF. The rearrangement links TRBV19 to TRBJ1-5, with unresolved D. The CDR3 is 17 amino acids. Deletions cut 4 bases from V and 0 bases from J, with 16 bases between. The germline CDR1 and CDR2 sequences are LNHDA and SQIVND (reference sequence).

There are a few counts of this clone. One end of the junction varies from germline; a read error may be responsible. V usage is TRBV7-7 and J usage is TRBJ2-3, with 7 nucleotides matching TRBD1. The CDR3 has 17 amino acids. Germline assignment: CDR1 SSHAT and CDR2 FNYEAQ (reference sequence). CDR3 amino acids: CASSPSYRGGGSDTQYF. In DNA form, the CDR3 reads TGTGCTAGCAGCCCCTCCTACAGGGGCGGTGGGTCAGATACGCAGTATTTT.

V usage is TRBV4-2 and J usage is TRBJ2-5; maybe TRBD2 (6 bases). This CDR3 contains 14 residues. The germline CDR1 and CDR2 sequences are LGHNA and YNFKEQ. Between the trimmed V and J ends, which lost 3 bases and 5 bases, there was a span of 13 bases. CDR3 loop: CASSQGLSGETQYF. CDR3 coding DNA: TGTGCCAGCAGCCAGGGACTTTCCGGGGAGACCCAGTACTTC.

The V and J genes are TRBV19 and TRBJ1-6, with TRBD1 identical over 9 bases. CDR3 length equals 16 residues. V was clipped by 5 bases and J by 5 bases; unmatched bases: 7. Germline V gene sequence: CDR1 LNHDA, CDR2 SQIVND (reference sequence). In nucleotides, the CDR3 is TGTGCCAGTAGTCGGGGGACAGGGTTGAATAATTCACCCCTCCACTTT. This sequence encodes CASSRGTGLNNSPLHF.

V usage is TRBV20-1 and J usage is TRBJ1-2; D uncertain. Trimming cost V 5 bases and J 8 bases, with 12 bases left between them. Germline V CDR1 and CDR2: DFQATT, SNEGSKA (reference sequence). This CDR3 has 11 residues. CDR3 protein: CSAPEDWGYTF. In nucleotides, the CDR3 is TGCAGTGCTCCCGAGGATTGGGGCTACACCTTC.

The rearrangement uses TRBV14 and TRBJ2-2, with D possibly TRBD1 on 6 matching bases. Germline-derived CDR1 and CDR2 are SGHDN and FVKESK. The CDR3 extends over 16 amino acids. V shed 4 bases and J shed 0 bases, with 12 bases lying between them. DNA for the CDR3: TGTGCCAGCAGCCGCTCGGGACACACGAACACCGGGGAGCTGTTTTTT. This encodes CASSRSGHTNTGELFF.

The chain recombines TRBV4-2 with TRBJ2-7; the D gene is possibly TRBD1 (6 bases). The CDR3 has 15 residues. V lost 0 bases to trimming and J lost 3 bases, with 12 bases between them. The germline CDR1 and CDR2 sequences are LGHNA and YNFKEQ. The CDR3 nucleotides are TGTGCCAGCAGCCAAGAGGGGACACCGGTCTACGAGCAGTACTTC. Residues: CASSQEGTPVYEQYF.

The J gene is TRBJ1-6, the V gene TRBV5-4; the D gene is possibly TRBD1 (5 bases). V shed 5 bases and J shed 7 bases, with 16 bases lying between them. Germline-derived CDR1 and CDR2 are SGHNT and YYREEE (reference sequence). The CDR3 spans 15 residues. The CDR3 region is CASRMWKGPNSPLHF. The CDR3 DNA reads TGTGCCAGCAGGATGTGGAAGGGACCAAATTCACCCCTCCACTTT.